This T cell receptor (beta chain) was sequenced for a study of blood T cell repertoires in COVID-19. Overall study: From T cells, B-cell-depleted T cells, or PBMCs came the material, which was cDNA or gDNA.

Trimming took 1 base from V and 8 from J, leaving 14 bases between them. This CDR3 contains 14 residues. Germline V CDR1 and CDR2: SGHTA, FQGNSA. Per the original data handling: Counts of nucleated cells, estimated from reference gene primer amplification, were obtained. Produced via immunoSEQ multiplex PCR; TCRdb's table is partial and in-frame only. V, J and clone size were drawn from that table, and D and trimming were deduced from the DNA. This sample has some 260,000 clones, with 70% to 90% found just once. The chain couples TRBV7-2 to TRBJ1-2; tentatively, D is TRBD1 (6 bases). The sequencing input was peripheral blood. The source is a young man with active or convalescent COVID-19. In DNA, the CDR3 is TGTGCCAGCAGCTTAGGTGCGGGGGCGCGAGGCTACACCTTC. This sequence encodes CASSLGAGARGYTF.